This TCR beta chain comes out of a study of shared clonotypes between healthy human individuals. Findings and caveats of the study: Few donors limited the genetic and exposure-history diversity represented.

This CDR3 is built from 14 residues. CDR1 and CDR2 (germline): SGHTA, FQGNSA. Trimming removed 0 bases at V and 6 bases at J, with 8 bases between. On this clone: Its antigen is still unknown.

Sequenced by immunoSEQ multiplex PCR; TCRdb stores in-frame clones only, minus some. The sample has around 530,000 clones, just over 75% seen once. About 90 million PBMCs per unsorted sample were used for genomic DNA. The receptor was derived from a woman aged 40 to 50 in good health. Some clones in this sample may be carry-over from other donors' samples. The sequencing sample was made of PBMCs. The chain uses TRBV7-2 and TRBJ2-2; D gene unclear. CDR3 amino acids: CASSLALLAGELFF. DNA of the CDR3: TGTGCCAGCAGCTTAGCACTCTTGGCCGGGGAGCTGTTTTTT.